One and the same sample provided the 25 T cell receptor beta chains below, sequenced in a study of a mutant IDH1 vaccine in newly diagnosed glioma. Some clones are missing from TCRdb's copy, which holds only in-frame ones; the method was immunoSEQ multiplex PCR. Of tens of thousands of clones listed, 60% to 80% are singletons. Which antigens these TCRs recognize remains unknown. Sample time point: week 47, end of study. Vaccination used 300 ug of mutant IDH1 20-mer peptide per dose, with topical imiquimod. The material was PBMCs, obtained from a glioma patient whose treatment included an IDH1 peptide vaccine. These receptors all come from a man aged 45 to 65 with glioma.

This clone turned up a few times. J is TRBJ1-2 and V is TRBV9, with TRBD1 matching over 9 bases. J was trimmed by 3 bases and V by 5 bases; bases with no gene match: 8. This CDR3 contains 15 residues. Germline V gene lookup returns CDR1 SGDLS and CDR2 YYNGEE. CDR3 loop: CASSFNRDRDYGYTF. CDR3 nucleotide sequence: TGTGCCAGCAGTTTTAACCGGGACAGGGACTATGGCTACACCTTC. Drawing the rest from reference TRBV9 and TRBJ1-2, the complete variable domain is DSGVTQTPKHLITATGQRVTLRCSPRSGDLSVYWYQQSLDQGLQFLIQYYNGEERAKGNILERFSAQQFPDLHSELNLSSLELGDSALYFCASSFNRDRDYGYTFGSGTRLTVV.

The chain uses TRBV4-1 and TRBJ1-2; TRBD1 aligns across 12 bases. Germline loops: CDR1 MGHRA, CDR2 YSYEKL. The CDR3 extends over 17 amino acids. Unmatched junction bases numbered 8, after V lost 0 bases and J lost 6 bases. CDR3 sequence: CASSQEYAGTGGDGYTF. In DNA, the CDR3 is TGCGCCAGCAGCCAAGAATACGCCGGGACAGGGGGCGATGGCTACACCTTC.

The chain uses TRBV18 and TRBJ2-7; D is possibly TRBD2 (6 bases). This CDR3 contains 14 residues. V lost 0 bases to trimming and J lost 5 bases, with 11 bases between them. Germline values: CDR1 KGHSH, CDR2 LQKENI. The CDR3 spells CASSPPEGRNEQYF. DNA for the CDR3: TGTGCCAGCTCACCACCGGAGGGTAGAAACGAGCAGTACTTC.

The V gene is TRBV5-1, the J gene TRBJ1-3; 8 bases are a match to TRBD1. Germline V gene lookup returns CDR1 SGHRS and CDR2 YFSETQ. This CDR3 region has 15 residues. The ends lost 7 bases at V and 2 bases at J; junction bases unmatched: 8. The CDR3 DNA is TGCGCCAGCCCCGAAGACAGGGGTCCTGGAAACACCATATATTTT. This sequence encodes CASPEDRGPGNTIYF.

Only a few counts were recorded for this clone. The chain couples TRBV7-2 to TRBJ2-4, with D possibly being TRBD1 (6 bases). The CDR3 runs 14 residues. Trimming pared 5 bases from V and 3 bases from J, leaving 11 bases between. The germline V gene encodes CDR1 SGHTA and CDR2 FQGNSA. CDR3 loop: CASSRGGNKNIQYF. The CDR3 DNA reads TGTGCCAGCAGCCGAGGGGGTAACAAAAACATTCAGTACTTC.

This clone turned up a few times. DNA for the CDR3: TGCGCCAGCACATCTAACAGGGGGCTCCCCTACGAGCAGTACTTC. This codes for CASTSNRGLPYEQYF. The V and J genes are TRBV10-1 and TRBJ2-7, with 9 bases aligning to TRBD1. The J segment lost 2 bases and the V segment lost 7 bases, leaving 9 bases of the junction unmatched. Per germline, CDR1 WNHNN and CDR2 SYGVQD (reference sequence). The CDR3 totals 15 residues.

The chain employs TRBV6-1 and TRBJ1-3; D gene uncertain. CDR1 is MNHNS, CDR2 SASEGT, per germline. Trimming took 1 base from V and 3 from J, leaving 4 bases between them. CDR3 length: 13 residues. CDR3 sequence: CASSEGYGNTIYF. The DNA of the CDR3 is TGTGCCAGCAGTGAAGGGTATGGAAACACCATATATTTT.

The chain has TRBV18 and TRBJ2-3, with D possibly TRBD1 on 5 matching bases. Germline assignment: CDR1 KGHSH and CDR2 LQKENI. This CDR3 is built from 17 residues. The V end was cut by 2 bases, the J end by 0 bases, with 15 bases between. The CDR3 DNA is TGTGCCAGCTCACCAAGGGGTAGAGATACTAGCACAGATACGCAGTATTTT. Its protein product is CASSPRGRDTSTDTQYF.

This chain links TRBV27 with TRBJ1-2; D call uncertain. The V gene's germline CDR1 is MNHEY and CDR2 SMNVEV (reference sequence). Between the trimmed V and J ends, which lost 6 bases and 1 base, there was a span of 12 bases. There are 14 residues in the CDR3. The CDR3 DNA reads as TGTGCCAGCAGCTCAACAGTCCTTAACTATGGCTACACCTTC. It yields the protein CASSSTVLNYGYTF.

V usage is TRBV29-1 and J usage is TRBJ2-7; D call uncertain. This CDR3 region has 11 residues. Germline V CDR1 and CDR2: SQVTM, ANQGSEA. Trimming removed 6 bases from V and 3 bases from J, with 9 bases in between. This CDR3 reads CSVSINYEQYF. The CDR3 DNA follows: TGCAGCGTCAGCATAAACTACGAGCAGTACTTC.

This clone was seen only a few times. V usage is TRBV30 and J usage is TRBJ1-1; no reliable D call. Trimming removed 1 base from V and 1 base from J, with 10 bases in between. The CDR3 is 14 residues long. Germline lookup yields CDR1 GTSNPN and CDR2 SVGIG (reference sequence). CDR3 in amino acids: CAWSARGGNTEAFF. CDR3 nucleotides: TGTGCCTGGAGTGCCCGGGGTGGGAACACTGAAGCTTTCTTT.

The chain joins TRBV19 to TRBJ1-4, with 7 bases that match TRBD1. The length of the CDR3 is 17 residues. V lost 4 bases to trimming and J lost 4 bases; unmatched junction nucleotides: 12. CDR1 and CDR2 from the germline V gene are LNHDA and SQIVND (reference sequence). CDR3 DNA: TGTGCCAGTAGTAGAACGCCTGACAGGGACTATAATGAAAAACTGTTTTTT. Protein: CASSRTPDRDYNEKLFF.

This clone occurred once. V usage is TRBV6-1 and J usage is TRBJ2-1, with 8 bases fitting TRBD2. Germline CDR1 and CDR2: MNHNS and SASEGT. After removal of 4 bases from V and 6 bases from J, the junction contained 14 bases not matched to a gene. The CDR3 consists of 17 residues. CDR3 bases: TGTGCCAGCAGTGCTTTGATGGGGACTAGAGGTGCCAATGAGCAGTTCTTC. Translated, it gives CASSALMGTRGANEQFF.

The V call is TRBV27, the J call TRBJ1-1; D not resolved. The CDR3 consists of 14 residues. Germline CDR1 reads MNHEY; CDR2 reads SMNVEV (reference sequence). The V gene lost 5 bases and the J gene lost 4 bases, with 14 bases spanning the gap. As DNA, the CDR3 is TGTGCCAGCAGTAGTTACACCGATGGCACTGAAGCTTTCTTT. This codes for CASSSYTDGTEAFF.

This chain links TRBV4-2 with TRBJ1-4; no definite D call. Trimming shortened V by 0 bases and J by 8 bases, and 7 bases separated the two germline ends. This CDR3 has 13 amino acids. CDR1 is LGHNA, CDR2 YNFKEQ, per germline. The CDR3 region has the DNA TGTGCCAGCAGCCAAGAATTGAGCGAAAAACTGTTTTTT. This gives the protein CASSQELSEKLFF.

The rearrangement uses TRBV30 and TRBJ2-1; the D call may be TRBD1 or TRBD2 (6 bases each). CDR3 size: 13 residues. The germline CDR1 and CDR2 sequences are GTSNPN and SVGIG (reference sequence). The germline V and J ends were trimmed by 5 bases and 4 bases, with 12 bases remaining between them. In DNA, the CDR3 is TGTGCCTGGGCGGGACAAGGTTACAATGAGCAGTTCTTC. It is translated as CAWAGQGYNEQFF.

This chain connects TRBV9 to TRBJ2-1, with 10 bases identical to TRBD2. The CDR3 length is 13 residues. Looked up from germline, CDR1 is SGDLS and CDR2 is YYNGEE. V trimming: 2 bases; J trimming: 8 bases; junction bases outside the gene matches: 1. The CDR3 region is CASSVLAGDEQFF. CDR3 nucleotide sequence: TGTGCCAGCAGCGTCCTAGCGGGAGATGAGCAGTTCTTC.

CDR3 sequence reads: CATSRATSGGYEQFF. CDR3 coding DNA: TGTGCCACCAGCAGAGCGACTAGCGGGGGCTATGAGCAGTTCTTC. The chain recombines TRBV15 with TRBJ2-1, with 12 bases identical to TRBD2. Germline CDR1 and CDR2: LNHNV and YYDKDF (reference sequence). V lost 1 base to trimming and J lost 8 bases; unmatched junction nucleotides: 3. The CDR3 totals 15 residues.

The chain has TRBV5-1 and TRBJ2-1; 10 nucleotides agree with TRBD2. The germline gives CDR1 SGHRS, CDR2 YFSETQ. V lost 0 bases to trimming and J lost 4 bases; unmatched junction nucleotides: 1. CDR3 size: 15 residues. CDR3 in amino acids: CASSLASGRYNEQFF. The CDR3 coding sequence is TGCGCCAGCAGCTTGGCTAGCGGGAGATACAATGAGCAGTTCTTC.

For this clone: Other DNA sequences of this sample code for an identical CDR3. The J gene is TRBJ1-5, the V gene TRBV7-2; 8 nucleotides line up with TRBD1. Germline V gene data show CDR1 as SGHTA and CDR2 as FQGNSA. Trimming removed 5 bases from V and 2 bases from J; junction bases left unmatched: 2. The CDR3 covers 14 residues. The CDR3 reads CASSATGGNQPQHF. DNA for the CDR3: TGTGCCAGCAGCGCGACAGGGGGCAATCAGCCCCAGCATTTT. The full variable domain, rest sourced from reference TRBV7-2 and TRBJ1-5, is GAGVSQSPSNKVTEKGKDVELRCDPISGHTALYWYRQSLGQGLEFLIYFQGNSAPDKSGLPSDRFSAERTGGSVSTLTIQRTQQEDSAVYLCASSATGGNQPQHFGDGTRLSIL.

About this clone itself: The same CDR3 is also encoded by other DNA sequences in this sample. V usage is TRBV13 and J usage is TRBJ1-1; possibly TRBD1 for D (6 bases). Germline V gives CDR1 PRHDT, CDR2 FYEKMQ (reference sequence). V lost 1 base and J 1 base, leaving 10 bases between the germline ends. This CDR3 is built from 15 residues. The CDR3 DNA reads as TGTGCCAGCAGCTTAGTACGACAGGAGAACACTGAAGCTTTCTTT. The encoded protein is CASSLVRQENTEAFF.

The gene calls are TRBV7-2 and TRBJ2-7; D tentatively fits TRBD1 or TRBD2 (5 bases each). This CDR3 is built from 14 residues. Trimming took off 3 bases at V and 3 bases at J, with 12 bases between the two ends. In germline, CDR1 is SGHTA, CDR2 FQGNSA. The CDR3 spells CASSFQGTFYEQYF. The CDR3 DNA follows: TGTGCCAGCAGCTTTCAAGGGACCTTCTACGAGCAGTACTTC.

To note about this clone: Given a much more abundant clone one base away, this may be a read error. This chain uses TRBV7-9 with TRBJ1-1; perhaps TRBD1 as D (5 bases). Germline-derived CDR1 and CDR2 are SEHNR and FQNEAQ (reference sequence). V lost 1 base and J 0 bases, leaving 6 bases between the germline ends. This CDR3 is built from 14 residues. This CDR3 reads CASSLGQLNTEAFF. DNA for the CDR3: TGTGCCAGCAGCTTAGGACAGTTGAACACTGAAGCTTTCTTT.

CDR3 sequence reads: CASSQDRTAPGNTIYF. Written as DNA, the CDR3 is TGTGCCAGCAGCCAAGATCGGACCGCACCTGGAAACACCATATATTTT. V gene TRBV4-2 combines with J gene TRBJ1-3; no clear D gene. Germline V gives CDR1 LGHNA, CDR2 YNFKEQ. This CDR3 region has 16 residues. With 0 bases removed from V and 2 bases from J, the gap between germline ends came to 11 bases.

CDR3: CASSISFSYEQYF. DNA for the CDR3: TGTGCCAGTAGTATTAGTTTCTCCTACGAGCAGTACTTC. The rearrangement links TRBV19 to TRBJ2-7; D remains unclear. The germline V and J ends were trimmed by 3 bases and 0 bases, with 6 bases remaining between them. The germline CDR1 and CDR2 sequences are LNHDA and SQIVND (reference sequence). The CDR3 loop spans 13 amino acids.